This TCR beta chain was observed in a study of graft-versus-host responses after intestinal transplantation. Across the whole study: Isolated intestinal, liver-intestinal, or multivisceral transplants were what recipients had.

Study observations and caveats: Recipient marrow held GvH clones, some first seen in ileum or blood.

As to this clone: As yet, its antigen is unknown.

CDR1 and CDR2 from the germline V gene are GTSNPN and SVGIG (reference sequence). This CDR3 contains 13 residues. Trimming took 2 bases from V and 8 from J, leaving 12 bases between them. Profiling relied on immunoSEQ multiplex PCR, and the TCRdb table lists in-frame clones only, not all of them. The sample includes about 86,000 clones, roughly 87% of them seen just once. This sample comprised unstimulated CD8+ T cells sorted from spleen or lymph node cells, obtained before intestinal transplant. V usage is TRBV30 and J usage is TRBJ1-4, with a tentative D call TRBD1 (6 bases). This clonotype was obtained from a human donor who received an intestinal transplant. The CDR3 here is CAWSLSGGEKLFF. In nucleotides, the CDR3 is TGTGCCTGGAGTCTCAGCGGGGGCGAAAAACTGTTTTTT.